Listed below are T cell receptor beta chains from one sample, sequenced in a study of Ad26.COV2.S vaccination and SARS-CoV-2 variants. TCRdb's table, derived via immunoSEQ multiplex PCR, lists solely in-frame clones and lacks some. Of roughly 680,000 clones in the sample, 89% were seen once. This material consisted of peripheral blood, taken in a trial of Ad26.COV2.S vaccine versus placebo. The receptors originated from a person aged 18-60 years who received the Ad26.COV2.S COVID-19 vaccine or a placebo. Each CDR3 is given with its conserved first and last residue. A D gene is named only where the DNA matches it firmly. Part of the rows lack a size; the others show once, few, many or a class for expanded clones.

j_call	cdr3_length	d_call	clone_size	v_call	cdr3_nt	cdr3_aa
TRBJ2-1	12	-	-	TRBV3-1/TRBV3-2	TGTGCCAGCAGCCAAGGGGGTCATGAGCAGTTCTTC	CASSQGGHEQFF
TRBJ2-3	13	-	-	TRBV7-2	TGTGCCAGCAGCTTAGCCGTGGCAGATACGCAGTATTTT	CASSLAVADTQYF
TRBJ2-1	12	-	-	TRBV2	TGTGCCACCAGACTGATCTACAATGAGCAGTTCTTC	CATRLIYNEQFF
TRBJ2-2	14	-	-	TRBV4-2	TGTGCCAGCAGCCAAGAGAAGGGCACCGGGGAGCTGTTTTTT	CASSQEKGTGELFF
TRBJ1-4	12	-	once	TRBV30	TGTGCCCGGGGCGGCAGCTATGAAAAACTGTTTTTT	CARGGSYEKLFF
TRBJ2-7	13	-	-	TRBV30	TGTGCCTGGAGTGTGGCACAGAACTACGAGCAGTACTTC	CAWSVAQNYEQYF
TRBJ2-5	16	TRBD2	-	TRBV11-2	TGTGCCAGCCGGAAGGGAGCGGGGGGTCTCCAAGAGACCCAGTACTTC	CASRKGAGGLQETQYF
TRBJ2-7	15	-	-	TRBV24-1	TGTGCCACCAGTGATTCTGCGGGACCGAACTACGAGCAGTACTTC	CATSDSAGPNYEQYF
TRBJ1-3	16	TRBD1	once	TRBV6-5	TGTGCCAGCAGTTACCACTCCACAGGGGATGGAAACACCATATATTTT	CASSYHSTGDGNTIYF
TRBJ2-1	12	-	-	TRBV7-9	TGTGCCAGCAGCTTAGGGGGGAACGATCAGTTCTTC	CASSLGGNDQFF
TRBJ1-2	13	-	-	TRBV19	TGTGCCAGTAGTATAGAAGGGCACTATGGCTACACCTTC	CASSIEGHYGYTF
TRBJ1-6	15	TRBD1	-	TRBV27	TGTGCCAGCAGTTTACGGGACAGGGGAAATTCACCCCTCCACTTT	CASSLRDRGNSPLHF
TRBJ2-7	14	TRBD2	-	TRBV30	TGTGCCTGGAGTGTAATTAGCGGGAGCTACGAGCAGTACTTC	CAWSVISGSYEQYF
TRBJ2-1	13	TRBD1	-	TRBV19	TGTGCCAGTAGGGTTCGACAGGGCAATGAGCAGTTCTTC	CASRVRQGNEQFF
TRBJ2-7	15	TRBD2	-	TRBV6-2/TRBV6-3	TGTGCCAGCAGTTACGAACTAGCGGGCCCCTACGAGCAGTACTTC	CASSYELAGPYEQYF
TRBJ2-7	14	-	-	TRBV11-2	TGTGCCAGCAGCTTGTCAGCGGGCGCCTACGAGCAGTACTTC	CASSLSAGAYEQYF
TRBJ1-6	16	-	-	TRBV5-1	TGCGCCAGCAGCTGGGAAGGGAGCTCCTATAATTCACCCCTCCACTTT	CASSWEGSSYNSPLHF
TRBJ2-2	16	TRBD2	-	TRBV20-1	TGCAGTGCTAGTGCCCCTACTAGCGGGAGTGGCGGGGAGCTGTTTTTT	CSASAPTSGSGGELFF
TRBJ1-1	14	-	-	TRBV5-1	TGCGCCAGCAGCTTTGATGGCCAGAACACTGAAGCTTTCTTT	CASSFDGQNTEAFF
TRBJ2-7	15	-	-	TRBV27	TGTGCCAGCAGTTTATTTGGCGGGCGCCCCTTGGAGCAGTACTTC	CASSLFGGRPLEQYF
TRBJ1-1	13	TRBD1	-	TRBV2	TGTGCCAGCACAGGGGGCCTGAACACTGAAGCTTTCTTT	CASTGGLNTEAFF
TRBJ1-5	13	TRBD1	-	TRBV3-1/TRBV3-2	TGTGCCAGCCGAGACAGGGGTCGGGAGCCCCAGCATTTT	CASRDRGREPQHF
TRBJ2-7	14	-	-	TRBV5-4	TGTGCCAGCAGCCCCCCGGGTACCAGGAGCGAGCAGTACTTC	CASSPPGTRSEQYF
TRBJ2-1	13	-	-	TRBV11-3	TGTGCCAGCAGCTTAGATCCCGGAGGGGTGCAGTTCTTC	CASSLDPGGVQFF
TRBJ2-1	16	TRBD1	-	TRBV7-2	TGTGCCAGCAGCTTAGAAATTCCTCGGGACAGGCAGGGGCAGTTCTTC	CASSLEIPRDRQGQFF
TRBJ2-2	15	TRBD2	-	TRBV3-1/TRBV3-2	TGTGCCAGCAGCCGGCGGGGGGGCGGCACCGGGGAGCTGTTTTTT	CASSRRGGGTGELFF
TRBJ2-1	14	TRBD2	-	TRBV5-4	TGTGCCAGCAGCTGGTGGTCCACGGGGGGTGAGCAGTTCTTC	CASSWWSTGGEQFF
TRBJ1-2	13	TRBD1	-	TRBV29-1	TGCAGCGTGGGACAGGGGGCTAACTATGGCTACACCTTC	CSVGQGANYGYTF
TRBJ2-7	14	-	-	TRBV13	TGTGCCAGCAGCTACGACAACAGGGACTACGAGCAGTACTTC	CASSYDNRDYEQYF
TRBJ1-5	15	-	few	TRBV30	TGTGCCTGGAGTGTACGAGGGGCCGGGAATCAGCCCCAGCATTTT	CAWSVRGAGNQPQHF
TRBJ2-5	12	-	-	TRBV5-4	TGTGCCAGCAGCTCTCGTAGCCCGACCCAGTACTTC	CASSSRSPTQYF
TRBJ1-2	14	-	once	TRBV5-1	TGCGCCAGCAGCTACCAAATCAGGGACTATGGCTACACCTTC	CASSYQIRDYGYTF
TRBJ2-7	14	-	once	TRBV30	TGTGCCTGGACAATAAATACTGGGACCTACGAGCAGTACTTC	CAWTINTGTYEQYF
TRBJ1-5	15	-	-	TRBV2	TGTGCCAGCAGTGAGGGGAGTCACCTCAGACAGCCCCAGCATTTT	CASSEGSHLRQPQHF
TRBJ2-7	13	-	once	TRBV23-1	TGCGCCAGCAGTCAGAGGTTATCCTACGAGCAGTACTTC	CASSQRLSYEQYF
TRBJ2-7	16	-	-	TRBV27	TGTGCCAGCAGTCCTGAAGGGGTAGGGAGCTCCTACGAGCAGTACTTC	CASSPEGVGSSYEQYF
TRBJ1-3	17	TRBD1	-	TRBV2	TGTGCCAGCATCCCAGGGACAGGCTTATACTCTGGAAACACCATATATTTT	CASIPGTGLYSGNTIYF
TRBJ2-1	13	-	-	TRBV10-3	TGTGCCATCAGGGGTCTACCCTACAATGAGCAGTTCTTC	CAIRGLPYNEQFF
TRBJ2-7	14	TRBD1	-	TRBV7-3	TGTGCCAGCAGCTCCGGGACAGGGGGCGTCGAGCAGTACTTC	CASSSGTGGVEQYF
TRBJ2-2	12	-	-	TRBV6-5	TGTGCCAGCAGCCGGAGCCCCGGGGAGCTGTTTTTT	CASSRSPGELFF
TRBJ1-1	14	TRBD1	-	TRBV4-2	TGTGCCAGCAGCCCACAGGGGCAACTAAAGAGAGCTTTCTTT	CASSPQGQLKRAFF
TRBJ1-2	13	-	-	TRBV10-3	TGTGCCATCAGTGAGTCGGCGGGGGTTGGCTACACCTTC	CAISESAGVGYTF
TRBJ2-2	15	-	-	TRBV7-8	TGTGCCAGCAGCGTGGGACTTACGAACACCGGGGAGCTGTTTTTT	CASSVGLTNTGELFF
TRBJ1-5	16	TRBD1	-	TRBV19	TGTGCCAGTAGCAATCGACAGGGATGGGGGGACCAGCCCCAGCATTTT	CASSNRQGWGDQPQHF
TRBJ1-1	14	-	-	TRBV7-3	TGTGCCAGCAGCCCGTACGGAAGTTACACTGAAGCTTTCTTT	CASSPYGSYTEAFF
TRBJ2-7	13	-	-	TRBV29-1	TGCAGCGTCGTAGGAGACAGGTTCTACGAGCAGTACTTC	CSVVGDRFYEQYF
TRBJ2-2	16	TRBD1	-	TRBV6-2/TRBV6-3	TGTGCCAGCAGTTACGGCGGGACAGGGAACACCGGGGAGCTGTTTTTT	CASSYGGTGNTGELFF
TRBJ2-7	16	TRBD2	-	TRBV7-2	TGTGCCAGCAGCTTAGCGCGGGCGGGAGGAGGGTACGAGCAGTACTTC	CASSLARAGGGYEQYF
TRBJ1-5	16	-	-	TRBV6-2/TRBV6-3	TGTGCCAGCAGTTACTCGATCGGGGCGAGCAATCAGCCCCAGCATTTT	CASSYSIGASNQPQHF
TRBJ2-1	14	TRBD2	few	TRBV2	TGTGCCAGCAGTTCGGGACTAGCGGGGCGCGGGCAGTTCTTC	CASSSGLAGRGQFF
TRBJ1-1	15	-	-	TRBV19	TGTGCCAGTAGTGCCTCCGGTCAGGGGAGAACTGAAGCTTTCTTT	CASSASGQGRTEAFF
TRBJ1-4	13	-	few	TRBV18	TGTGCCAGCTCACGGGGGTCTAATGAAAAACTGTTTTTT	CASSRGSNEKLFF
TRBJ1-1	16	TRBD1	-	TRBV9	TGTGCCAGCTCCAGGGGGGTGGGACAGGGGAACACTGAAGCTTTCTTT	CASSRGVGQGNTEAFF
TRBJ1-6	18	-	-	TRBV7-2	TGTGCCAGCAGCTTAGGGCCGGAGGCCCCCTCCTATAATTCACCCCTCCACTTT	CASSLGPEAPSYNSPLHF
TRBJ2-2	17	-	-	TRBV18	TGTGCCAGCTCACCCAGGGGAGACCAGAAGAACACCGGGGAGCTGTTTTTT	CASSPRGDQKNTGELFF
TRBJ1-2	15	-	-	TRBV6-2/TRBV6-3	TGTGCCAGCAGTTCCCAGACAACAGGGACCTATGGCTACACCTTC	CASSSQTTGTYGYTF
TRBJ2-1	15	TRBD2	few	TRBV15	TGTGCCACCAGCAGAGGGGGACTAGCCGACAATGAGCAGTTCTTC	CATSRGGLADNEQFF
TRBJ2-2	13	-	-	TRBV12-3/TRBV12-4	TGTGCCAGCAGTTTAGACAGCACCGGGGAGCTGTTTTTT	CASSLDSTGELFF
TRBJ1-5	13	-	-	TRBV6-6	TGTGCCAGCAGCTCGACAGGCTTGCAGCCCCAGCATTTT	CASSSTGLQPQHF